This T cell receptor (beta chain) comes out of a study of blood T cell repertoires in COVID-19. This study enrolled people aged 18 to 89 from about 26 US geographic areas. Cohort placement rested on clinical history that participants reported themselves. Recovered status applied to Cohort 3 donors who had two consecutive negative PCRs. It also applied to those with clearance or with symptom resolution. Germline V gene data show CDR1 as LNHDA and CDR2 as SQIVND (reference sequence). This CDR3 contains 17 residues. After removal of 1 base from V and 6 bases from J, the junction contained 14 bases not matched to a gene. Authors' processing steps: The authors estimated nucleated cell counts from reference gene primer amplification. Assay used: immunoSEQ multiplex PCR; TCRdb lists only in-frame clones, some missing. V and J calls and clone size are those listed in that table; D and trimming were worked out from the DNA. The repertoire has about 200,000 clones, about 80% of them found once; the top ten carry around 7.5%.

Material for sequencing was PBMCs or T cells enriched from blood (not recorded which). The receptor was isolated from a man in his forties who had recovered from COVID-19. V is TRBV19 and J is TRBJ1-2, with 7 bases identical to TRBD1. The chain's CDR3 is CASSIAQLLDRVDGYTF. The DNA for the CDR3 is TGTGCCAGTAGTATAGCCCAACTCCTCGACAGGGTGGATGGCTACACCTTC.